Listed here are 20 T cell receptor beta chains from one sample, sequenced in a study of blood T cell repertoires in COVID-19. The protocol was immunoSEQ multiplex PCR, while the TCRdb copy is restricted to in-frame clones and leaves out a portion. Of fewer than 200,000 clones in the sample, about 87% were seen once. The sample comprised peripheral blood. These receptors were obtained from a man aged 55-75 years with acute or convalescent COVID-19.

CDR3 loop: CASSRFSGGGQETQYF. The CDR3 region has the DNA TGTGCCAGCAGCCGCTTCTCAGGAGGAGGGCAAGAGACCCAGTACTTC. This sequence joins TRBV7-6 and TRBJ2-5, with D possibly being TRBD2 (6 bases). Germline assignment: CDR1 SGHVS and CDR2 FNYEAQ. The CDR3 is 16 amino acids. The germline V and J ends were trimmed by 5 bases and 2 bases, with 18 bases remaining between them.

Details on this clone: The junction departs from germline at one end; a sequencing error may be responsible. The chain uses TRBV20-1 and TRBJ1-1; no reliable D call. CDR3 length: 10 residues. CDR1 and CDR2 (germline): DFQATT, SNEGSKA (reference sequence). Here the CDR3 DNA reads TGCAGTGCTAGAGGAGAAGAACTCGTCTTT. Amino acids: CSARGEELVF.

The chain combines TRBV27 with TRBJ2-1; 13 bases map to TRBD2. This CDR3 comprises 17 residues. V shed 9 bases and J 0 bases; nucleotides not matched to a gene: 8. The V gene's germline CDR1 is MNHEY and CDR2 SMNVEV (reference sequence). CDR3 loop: CARGGLAGICSYNEQFF. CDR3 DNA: TGTGCCAGGGGGGGACTAGCGGGGATTTGCTCCTACAATGAGCAGTTCTTC.

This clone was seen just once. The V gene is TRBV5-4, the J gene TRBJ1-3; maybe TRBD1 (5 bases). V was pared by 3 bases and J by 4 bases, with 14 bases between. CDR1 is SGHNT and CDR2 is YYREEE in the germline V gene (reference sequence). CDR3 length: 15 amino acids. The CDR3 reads CASSSGASFGNTIYF. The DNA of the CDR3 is TGTGCCAGCAGCTCTGGGGCCTCCTTCGGAAACACCATATATTTT. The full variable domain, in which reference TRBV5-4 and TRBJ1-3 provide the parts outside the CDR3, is ETGVTQSPTHLIKTRGQQVTLRCSSQSGHNTVSWYQQALGQGPQFIFQYYREEENGRGNFPPRFSGLQFPNYSSELNVNALELDDSALYLCASSSGASFGNTIYFGEGSWLTVV.

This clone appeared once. The CDR3 coding sequence is TGTGCCAGCAGTGAATGGGTAGGGGAGGGCTATACGCAGTATTTT. This encodes CASSEWVGEGYTQYF. The V and J genes are TRBV6-1 and TRBJ2-3; 7 nucleotides line up with TRBD2. V shed 2 bases, J shed 7 bases, and the junction held 9 bases outside the gene matches. The CDR3 extends over 15 amino acids. Germline loops: CDR1 MNHNS, CDR2 SASEGT.

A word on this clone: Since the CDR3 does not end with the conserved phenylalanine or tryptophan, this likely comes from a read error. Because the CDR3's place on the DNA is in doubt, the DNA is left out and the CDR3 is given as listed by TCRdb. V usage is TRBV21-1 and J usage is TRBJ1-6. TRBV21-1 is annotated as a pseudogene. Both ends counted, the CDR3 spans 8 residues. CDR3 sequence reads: CASIEGRD.

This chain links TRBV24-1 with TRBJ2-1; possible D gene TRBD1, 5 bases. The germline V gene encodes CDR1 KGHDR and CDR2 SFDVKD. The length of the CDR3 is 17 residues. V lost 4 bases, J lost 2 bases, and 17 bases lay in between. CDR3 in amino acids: CATSDPRQPYTYNEQFF. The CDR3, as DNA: TGTGCCACCAGTGACCCTCGACAGCCCTATACCTACAATGAGCAGTTCTTC.

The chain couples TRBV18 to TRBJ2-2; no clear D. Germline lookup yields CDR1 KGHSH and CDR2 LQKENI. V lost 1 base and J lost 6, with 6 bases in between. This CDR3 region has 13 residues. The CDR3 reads CASSPLRAGELFF. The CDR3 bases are TGTGCCAGCTCACCACTCCGGGCCGGGGAGCTGTTTTTT. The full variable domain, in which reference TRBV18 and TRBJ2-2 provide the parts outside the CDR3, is NAGVMQNPRHLVRRRGQEARLRCSPMKGHSHVYWYRQLPEEGLKFMVYLQKENIIDESGMPKERFSAEFPKEGPSILRIQQVVRGDSAAYFCASSPLRAGELFFGEGSRLTVL.

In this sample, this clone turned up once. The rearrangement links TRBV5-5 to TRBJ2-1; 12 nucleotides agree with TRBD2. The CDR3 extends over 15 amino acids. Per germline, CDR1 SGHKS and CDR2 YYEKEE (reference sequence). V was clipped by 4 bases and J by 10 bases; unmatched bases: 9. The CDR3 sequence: CASSPLAGGQREQFF. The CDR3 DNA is TGTGCCAGCAGCCCCCTAGCGGGGGGGCAAAGGGAGCAGTTCTTC. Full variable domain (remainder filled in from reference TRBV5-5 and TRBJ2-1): DAGVTQSPTHLIKTRGQQVTLRCSPISGHKSVSWYQQVLGQGPQFIFQYYEKEERGRGNFPDRFSARQFPNYSSELNVNALLLGDSALYLCASSPLAGGQREQFFGPGTRLTVL.

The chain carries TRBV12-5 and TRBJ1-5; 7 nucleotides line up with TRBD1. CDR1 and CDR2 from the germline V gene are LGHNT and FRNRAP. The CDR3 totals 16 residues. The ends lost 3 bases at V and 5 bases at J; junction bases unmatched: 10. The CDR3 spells CASGLRTTGSDQPQHF. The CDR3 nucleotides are TGTGCTAGTGGTTTAAGAACGACAGGGAGCGATCAGCCCCAGCATTTT. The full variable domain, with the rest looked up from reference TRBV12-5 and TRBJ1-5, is DARVTQTPRHKVTEMGQEVTMRCQPILGHNTVFWYRQTMMQGLELLAYFRNRAPLDDSGMPKDRFSAEMPDATLATLKIQPSEPRDSAVYFCASGLRTTGSDQPQHFGDGTRLSIL.

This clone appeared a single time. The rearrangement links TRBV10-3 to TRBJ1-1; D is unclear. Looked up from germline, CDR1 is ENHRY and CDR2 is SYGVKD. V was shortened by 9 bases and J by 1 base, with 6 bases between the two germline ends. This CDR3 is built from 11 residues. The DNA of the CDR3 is TGTGCCATTCGGGGGAACACTGAAGCTTTCTTT. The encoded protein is CAIRGNTEAFF.

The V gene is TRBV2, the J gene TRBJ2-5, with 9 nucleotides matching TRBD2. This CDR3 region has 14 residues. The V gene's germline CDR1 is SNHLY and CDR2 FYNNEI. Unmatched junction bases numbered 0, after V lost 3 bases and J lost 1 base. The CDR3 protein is CASSDSGGQETQYF. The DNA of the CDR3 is TGTGCCAGCAGTGATAGCGGGGGCCAAGAGACCCAGTACTTC.

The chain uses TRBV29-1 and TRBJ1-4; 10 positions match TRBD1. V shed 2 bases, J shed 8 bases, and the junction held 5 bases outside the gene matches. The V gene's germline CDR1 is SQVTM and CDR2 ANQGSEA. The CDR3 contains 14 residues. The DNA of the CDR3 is TGCAGCGTTGAAAGGGGGACAGGGGAGGAAAAACTGTTTTTT. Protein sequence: CSVERGTGEEKLFF.

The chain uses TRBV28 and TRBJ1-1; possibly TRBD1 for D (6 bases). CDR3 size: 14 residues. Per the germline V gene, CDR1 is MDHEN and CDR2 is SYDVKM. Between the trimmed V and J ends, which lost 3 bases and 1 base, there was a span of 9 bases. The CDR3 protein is CASSFPGANTEAFF. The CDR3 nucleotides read TGTGCCAGCAGTTTTCCAGGGGCGAACACTGAAGCTTTCTTT.

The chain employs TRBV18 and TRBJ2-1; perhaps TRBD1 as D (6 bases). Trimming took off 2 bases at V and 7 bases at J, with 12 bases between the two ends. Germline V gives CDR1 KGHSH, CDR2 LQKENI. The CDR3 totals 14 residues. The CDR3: CASSPEQGRNEQFF. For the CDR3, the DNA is TGTGCCAGCTCACCAGAACAGGGAAGGAATGAGCAGTTCTTC.

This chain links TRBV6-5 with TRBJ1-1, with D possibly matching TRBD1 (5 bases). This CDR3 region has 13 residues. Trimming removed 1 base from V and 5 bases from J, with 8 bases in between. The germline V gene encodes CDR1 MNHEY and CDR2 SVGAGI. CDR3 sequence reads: CASSYWRGTEAFF. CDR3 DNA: TGTGCCAGCAGTTACTGGAGGGGAACTGAAGCTTTCTTT.

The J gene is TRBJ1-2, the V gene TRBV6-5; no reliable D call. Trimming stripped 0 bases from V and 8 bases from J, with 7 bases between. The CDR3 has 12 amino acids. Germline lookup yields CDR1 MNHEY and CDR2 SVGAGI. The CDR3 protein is CASSYSSGGYTF. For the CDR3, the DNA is TGTGCCAGCAGTTACTCGTCCGGGGGCTACACCTTC.

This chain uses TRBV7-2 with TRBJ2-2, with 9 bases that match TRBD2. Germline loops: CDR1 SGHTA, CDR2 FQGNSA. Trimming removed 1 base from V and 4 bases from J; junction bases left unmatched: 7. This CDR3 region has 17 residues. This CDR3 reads CASSLVRTSESTGELFF. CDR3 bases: TGTGCCAGCAGCTTAGTAAGGACTAGCGAAAGCACCGGGGAGCTGTTTTTT.

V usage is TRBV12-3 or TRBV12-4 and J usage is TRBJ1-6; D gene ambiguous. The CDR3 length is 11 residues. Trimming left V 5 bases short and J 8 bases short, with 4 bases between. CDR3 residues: CASSQYSPLHF. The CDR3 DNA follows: TGTGCCAGCAGTCAGTATTCACCCCTCCACTTT.

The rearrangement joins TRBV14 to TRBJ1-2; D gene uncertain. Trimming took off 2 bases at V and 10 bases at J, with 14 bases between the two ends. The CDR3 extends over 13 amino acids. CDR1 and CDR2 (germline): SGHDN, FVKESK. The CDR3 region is CASSQTPYQDYTF. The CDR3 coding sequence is TGTGCCAGCAGCCAAACCCCCTACCAGGACTACACCTTC.